These 7 T cell receptor beta chains share one sample of origin, sequenced in a study of STAT5B mutations in CD4+ large granular lymphocyte leukemia. Using immunoSEQ multiplex PCR, the repertoire was profiled, and TCRdb retains in-frame clones only, with some absent. Of about 45,000 clones in the sample, 80% to 90% were seen once. Sequenced sample: CD4+ T cells from blood buffy coats. These receptors all come from a human donor in good health.

This clone is a singleton in its sample. The V call is TRBV7-2, the J call TRBJ2-5, with D possibly being TRBD2 (6 bases). Germline V gene sequence: CDR1 SGHTA, CDR2 FQGNSA. This CDR3 has 13 residues. V gave up 4 bases and J gave up 5 bases, with 11 bases separating them. The DNA for the CDR3 is TGTGCCAGCAGCTCGGGAGCGCGGGAGACCCAGTACTTC. Translating it yields CASSSGARETQYF.

This clone appeared a single time. The rearrangement links TRBV30 to TRBJ2-3; possibly TRBD1 or TRBD2 for D (5 bases each). This CDR3 region has 15 residues. The V gene's germline CDR1 is GTSNPN and CDR2 SVGIG (reference sequence). V dropped 4 bases and J dropped 2 bases, with 16 bases sitting between them. This CDR3 is CAWTRGTFLTDTQYF. The CDR3 nucleotides are TGTGCCTGGACGAGGGGCACCTTTCTCACAGATACGCAGTATTTT.

The chain combines TRBV1 with TRBJ2-3; the table's TRBD2 call for D was not verified on the DNA. TRBV1 is recorded as a pseudogene. The CDR3 sequence is 18 residues long. The CDR3 protein is CTSSQALGGGPGTDTQYF. In DNA form, the CDR3 reads TGCACCAGCAGCCAAGCTTTAGGGGGAGGGCCTGGCACAGATACGCAGTATTTT.

The V call is TRBV28, the J call TRBJ2-7; a possible D gene is TRBD2 (6 bases). Germline lookup yields CDR1 MDHEN and CDR2 SYDVKM. The CDR3 runs 14 residues. With 2 bases removed from V and 1 base from J, the gap between germline ends came to 9 bases. The CDR3 spells CASSLGGISYEQYF. The CDR3 DNA is TGTGCCAGCAGTTTAGGGGGGATATCCTACGAGCAGTACTTC.

The rearrangement links TRBV7-9 to TRBJ1-1; D unclear. Germline CDR1 and CDR2: SEHNR and FQNEAQ (reference sequence). The V and J ends lost 5 bases and 0 bases respectively, with 10 bases between them. This CDR3 comprises 14 residues. CDR3 sequence (DNA): TGTGCCAGCAGCCGTCAAGGCGTGAACACTGAAGCTTTCTTT. This encodes CASSRQGVNTEAFF.

The V and J genes are TRBV7-9 and TRBJ2-1; a possible D gene is TRBD2 (6 bases). With 1 base removed from V and 4 bases from J, the gap between germline ends came to 23 bases. CDR1 SEHNR and CDR2 FQNEAQ come from the germline V gene (reference sequence). The CDR3 runs to 19 residues. CDR3 sequence reads: CASSLGGGTVLTSYNEQFF. DNA for the CDR3: TGTGCCAGCAGCTTAGGTGGAGGGACGGTCCTCACTTCATACAATGAGCAGTTCTTC.

The rearrangement uses TRBV9 and TRBJ2-5, with 16 bases lining up with TRBD2. In germline, CDR1 is SGDLS, CDR2 YYNGEE. This CDR3 is built from 16 residues. V shed 6 bases, J shed 1 base, and the junction held 3 bases outside the gene matches. The CDR3 region has the DNA TGTGCCAGCACCGGGACTAGCGGGAGGGGCCAAGAGACCCAGTACTTC. Protein: CASTGTSGRGQETQYF.